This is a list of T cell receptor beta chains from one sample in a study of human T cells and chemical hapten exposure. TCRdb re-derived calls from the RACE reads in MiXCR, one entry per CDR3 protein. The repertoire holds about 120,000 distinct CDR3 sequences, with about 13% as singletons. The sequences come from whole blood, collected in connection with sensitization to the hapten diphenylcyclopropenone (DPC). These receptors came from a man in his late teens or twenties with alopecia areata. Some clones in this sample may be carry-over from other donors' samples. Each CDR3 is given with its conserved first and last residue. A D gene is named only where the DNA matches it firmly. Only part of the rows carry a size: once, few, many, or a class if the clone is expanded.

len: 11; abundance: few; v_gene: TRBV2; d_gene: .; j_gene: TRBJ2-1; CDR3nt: TGTGCCAGCCGTTACCAGGCCCGGGTGTTCTTC; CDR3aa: CASRYQARVFF
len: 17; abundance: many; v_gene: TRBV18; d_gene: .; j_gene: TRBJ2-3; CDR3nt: TGTGCCAGCTCTCCCTCCCCCAGGGGACTTTACACAGATACGCAGTATTTT; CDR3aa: CASSPSPRGLYTDTQYF
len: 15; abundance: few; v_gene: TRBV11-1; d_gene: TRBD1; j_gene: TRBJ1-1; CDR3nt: TGTGCCAGCAGCTTAGGATGGGCAGGGGGCACTGAAGCTTTCTTT; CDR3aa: CASSLGWAGGTEAFF
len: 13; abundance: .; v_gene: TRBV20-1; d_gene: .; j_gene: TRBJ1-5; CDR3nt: TGCAGTGCTAGTCAGGGGCGGAATCAGCCCCAGCATTTT; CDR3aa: CSASQGRNQPQHF
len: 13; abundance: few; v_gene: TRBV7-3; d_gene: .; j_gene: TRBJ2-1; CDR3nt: TGTGCCAGCACGTCGGACGGGCCGGGTGAGCAGTTCTTC; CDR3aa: CASTSDGPGEQFF
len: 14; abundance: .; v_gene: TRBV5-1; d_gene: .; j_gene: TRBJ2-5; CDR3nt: TGCGCCAGCAGACGCACCGGGGCACAAGAGACCCAGTACTTC; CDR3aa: CASRRTGAQETQYF
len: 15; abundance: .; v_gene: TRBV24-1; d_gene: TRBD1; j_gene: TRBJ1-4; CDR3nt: TGTGCCACCAGTGACCGGGACAGGGGAGAGGAAAAACTGTTTTTT; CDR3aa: CATSDRDRGEEKLFF
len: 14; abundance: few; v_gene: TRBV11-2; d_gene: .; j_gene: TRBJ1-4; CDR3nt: TGTGCCAGCAGCTCGTTACAGGGACATGAAAAACTGTTTTTT; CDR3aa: CASSSLQGHEKLFF
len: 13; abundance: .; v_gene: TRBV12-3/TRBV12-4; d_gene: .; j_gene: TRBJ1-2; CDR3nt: TGTGCCAGCAGTCCCGACAGACACTATGGCTACACCTTC; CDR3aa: CASSPDRHYGYTF
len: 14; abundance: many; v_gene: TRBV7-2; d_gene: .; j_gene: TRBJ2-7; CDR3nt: TGTGCCAGCAGCTTAGTGACAGTCCCGGACGAGCAGTACTTC; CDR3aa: CASSLVTVPDEQYF
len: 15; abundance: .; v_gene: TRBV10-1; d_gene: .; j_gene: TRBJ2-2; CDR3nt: TGCGCCAGCAGTCGGGGACATAAGAACACCGGGGAGCTGTTTTTT; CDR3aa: CASSRGHKNTGELFF
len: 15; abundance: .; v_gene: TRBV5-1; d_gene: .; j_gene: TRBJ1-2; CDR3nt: TGCGCCAGCAGCCCGGTCTCTCCAGTAGTCTATGGCTACACCTTC; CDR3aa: CASSPVSPVVYGYTF
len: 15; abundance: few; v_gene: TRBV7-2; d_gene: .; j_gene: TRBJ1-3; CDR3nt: TGTGCCAGCAGCTTAGCCCGGGGCTCTGGAAACACCATATATTTT; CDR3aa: CASSLARGSGNTIYF
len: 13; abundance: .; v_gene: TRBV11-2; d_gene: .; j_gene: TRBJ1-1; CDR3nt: TGTGCCAGCAGCTCGGTACTGAACACTGAAGCTTTCTTT; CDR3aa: CASSSVLNTEAFF
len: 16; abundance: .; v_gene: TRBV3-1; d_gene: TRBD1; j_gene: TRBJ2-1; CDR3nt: TGTGCCAGCAGCCAGGTCCGGGACAGGTTGAGTAATGAGCAGTTCTTC; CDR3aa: CASSQVRDRLSNEQFF
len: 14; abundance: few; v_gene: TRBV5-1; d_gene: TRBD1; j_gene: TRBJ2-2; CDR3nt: TGCGCCAGCAAGGGACAGGAGGAGACCGGGGAGCTGTTTTTT; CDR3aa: CASKGQEETGELFF
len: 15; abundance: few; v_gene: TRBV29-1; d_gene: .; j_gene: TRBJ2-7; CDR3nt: TGCAGCGTTGCTTTAGGGACAACGGGCTCCTACGAGCAGTACTTC; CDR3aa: CSVALGTTGSYEQYF
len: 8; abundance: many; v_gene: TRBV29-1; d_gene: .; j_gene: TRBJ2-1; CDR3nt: TGCAGCGTAGACTTACAGTTCTTC; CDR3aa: CSVDLQFF
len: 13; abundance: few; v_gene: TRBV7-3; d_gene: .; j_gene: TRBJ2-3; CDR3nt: TGTGCCAGCAGCTTAATATGGTTGGATACGCAGTATTTT; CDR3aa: CASSLIWLDTQYF
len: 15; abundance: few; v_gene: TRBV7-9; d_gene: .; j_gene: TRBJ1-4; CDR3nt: TGTGCCAGCAGCTTATCTGAGGACCCTACTGAAAAACTGTTTTTT; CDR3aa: CASSLSEDPTEKLFF
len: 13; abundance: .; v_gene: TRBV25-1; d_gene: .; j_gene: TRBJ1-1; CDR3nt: TGTGCCAGCAACGACAGGCCGAACACTGAAGCTTTCTTT; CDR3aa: CASNDRPNTEAFF
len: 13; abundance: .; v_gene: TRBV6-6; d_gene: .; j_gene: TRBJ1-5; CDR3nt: TGTGCCAGCACTGGGCAGGGAGGTCAGCCCCAGCATTTT; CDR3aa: CASTGQGGQPQHF
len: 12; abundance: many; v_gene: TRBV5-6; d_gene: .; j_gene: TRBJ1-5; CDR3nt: TGTGCCAGCAGCTTGCCGAATCAGCCCCAGCATTTT; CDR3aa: CASSLPNQPQHF
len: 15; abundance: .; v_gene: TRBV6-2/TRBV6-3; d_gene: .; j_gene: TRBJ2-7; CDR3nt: TGTGCCAGCAGTTACCTGGGGGGGCCCCCCTACGAGCAGTACTTC; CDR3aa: CASSYLGGPPYEQYF
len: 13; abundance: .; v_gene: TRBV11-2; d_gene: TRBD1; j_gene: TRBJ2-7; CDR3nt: TGTGCCAGCAGCTGGGGACAGGGCTACGAGCAGTACTTC; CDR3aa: CASSWGQGYEQYF
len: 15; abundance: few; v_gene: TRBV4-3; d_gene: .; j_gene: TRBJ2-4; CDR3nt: TGCGCCAGCAGCCAAGATAAGGCGGGGGCGAACATTCAGTACTTC; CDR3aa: CASSQDKAGANIQYF
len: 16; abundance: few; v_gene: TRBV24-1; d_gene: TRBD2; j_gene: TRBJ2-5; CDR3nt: TGTGCCACCAGTGACCCAGGACTAGAGGGCTCGAAGACCCAGTACTTC; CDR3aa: CATSDPGLEGSKTQYF
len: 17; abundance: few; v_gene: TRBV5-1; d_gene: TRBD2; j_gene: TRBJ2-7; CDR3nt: TGCGCCAGCAGCACAGGGTACCCCGGGACTAGGACCTACGAGCAGTACTTC; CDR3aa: CASSTGYPGTRTYEQYF
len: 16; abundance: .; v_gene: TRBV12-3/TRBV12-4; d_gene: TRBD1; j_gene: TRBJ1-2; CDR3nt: TGTGCCAGCCTCTTACCGAGGGGACAGGGGCACTATGGCTACACCTTC; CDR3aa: CASLLPRGQGHYGYTF
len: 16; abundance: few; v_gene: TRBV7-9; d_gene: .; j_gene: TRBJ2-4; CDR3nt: TGTGCCAGCAGCTTCCCAGGGAACGAGGGCAAAAACATTCAGTACTTC; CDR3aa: CASSFPGNEGKNIQYF
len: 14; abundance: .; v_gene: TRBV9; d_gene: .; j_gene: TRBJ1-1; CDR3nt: TGTGCCAGCAGCGTAGATGGGGGGATCGCTGAAGCTTTCTTT; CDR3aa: CASSVDGGIAEAFF
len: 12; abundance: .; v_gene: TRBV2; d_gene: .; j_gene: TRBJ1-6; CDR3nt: TGTGCCAGCAGTGAAGGGTATTCACCCCTCCACTTT; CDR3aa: CASSEGYSPLHF
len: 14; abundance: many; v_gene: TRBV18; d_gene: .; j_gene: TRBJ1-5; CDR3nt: TGTGCCAGCTCACCAGGGCAGGGAGGGCAGCCCCAGCATTTT; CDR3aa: CASSPGQGGQPQHF
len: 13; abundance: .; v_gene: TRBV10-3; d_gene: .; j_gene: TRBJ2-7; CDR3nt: TGTGCCATCAGTGAGGTTGGGGAAAACGAGCAGTACTTC; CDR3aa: CAISEVGENEQYF
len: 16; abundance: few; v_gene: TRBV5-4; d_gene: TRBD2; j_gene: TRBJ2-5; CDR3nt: TGTGCCAGCACCGGGACTAGCGGGGGGTACCAAGAGACCCAGTACTTC; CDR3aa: CASTGTSGGYQETQYF
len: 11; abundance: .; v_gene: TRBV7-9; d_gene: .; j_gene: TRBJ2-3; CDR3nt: TGTGCCACCCGGGAGACAGATACGCAGTATTTT; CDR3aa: CATRETDTQYF
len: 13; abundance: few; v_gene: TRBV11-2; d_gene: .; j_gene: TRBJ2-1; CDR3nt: TGTGCCAGCAGCTTAAAGGTGCCGAGCGAGCAGTTCTTC; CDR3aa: CASSLKVPSEQFF
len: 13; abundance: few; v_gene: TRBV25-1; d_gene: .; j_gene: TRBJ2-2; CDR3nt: TGTGCCAGCAGTGAAAGGGTTACCGGGGAGCTGTTTTTT; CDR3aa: CASSERVTGELFF
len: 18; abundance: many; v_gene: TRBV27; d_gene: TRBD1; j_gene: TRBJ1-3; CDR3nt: TGTGCCAGCAGTGTTACAGGGGGCCGTCTTTACTCTGGAAACACCATATATTTT; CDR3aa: CASSVTGGRLYSGNTIYF
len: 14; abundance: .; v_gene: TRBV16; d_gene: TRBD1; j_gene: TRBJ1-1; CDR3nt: TGTGCCAGCAGCCCGCTCGGGACAGGGGATGAAGCTTTCTTT; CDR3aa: CASSPLGTGDEAFF
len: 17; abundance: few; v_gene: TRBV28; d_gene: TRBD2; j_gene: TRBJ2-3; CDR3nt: TGTGCCAGCAGTTCTACCCTAGCGGGGGGATTGACAGATACGCAGTATTTT; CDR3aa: CASSSTLAGGLTDTQYF
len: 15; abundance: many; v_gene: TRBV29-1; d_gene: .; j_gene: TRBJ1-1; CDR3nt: TGCAGCGTCTGGAGACAGGCTGACATGAACACTGAAGCTTTCTTT; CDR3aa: CSVWRQADMNTEAFF
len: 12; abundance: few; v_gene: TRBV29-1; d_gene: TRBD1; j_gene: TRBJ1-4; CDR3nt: TGCAGCGTAACAGGGACAGAGGAAAAACTGTTTTTT; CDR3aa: CSVTGTEEKLFF
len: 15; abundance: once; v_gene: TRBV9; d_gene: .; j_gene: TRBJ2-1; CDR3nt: TGTGCCAGCAGCATTGACACCAGCTCCTACAATGAGCAGTTCTTC; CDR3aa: CASSIDTSSYNEQFF
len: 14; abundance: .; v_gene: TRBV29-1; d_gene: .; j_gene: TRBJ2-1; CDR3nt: TGCAGCGTTGTAGAGGATTTTGGCCGGCATGAGCAGTTCTTC; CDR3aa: CSVVEDFGRHEQFF
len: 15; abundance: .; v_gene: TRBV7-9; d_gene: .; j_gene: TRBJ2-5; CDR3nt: TGTGCCAGCAGCTTAGTGGTGGACAGCCAAGAGACCCAGTACTTC; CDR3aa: CASSLVVDSQETQYF
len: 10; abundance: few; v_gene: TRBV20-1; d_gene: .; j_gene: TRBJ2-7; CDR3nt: TGCAGTGCTAGGGGCTACGAGCAGTACTTC; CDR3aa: CSARGYEQYF
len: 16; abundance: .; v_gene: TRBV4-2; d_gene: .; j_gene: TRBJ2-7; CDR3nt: TGTGCCAGCAGCCAAGACAGGGATTACCGCTCCTACGAGCAGTACTTC; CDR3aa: CASSQDRDYRSYEQYF
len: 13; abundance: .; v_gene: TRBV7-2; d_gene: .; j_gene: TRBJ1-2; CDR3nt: TGTGCCAGCAGACTGACGGACGCCTATGGCTACACCTTC; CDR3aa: CASRLTDAYGYTF
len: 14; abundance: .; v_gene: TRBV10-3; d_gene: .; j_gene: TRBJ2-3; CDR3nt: TGTGCCATCAGTGAGTCCCTTGGCGGGGATACGCAGTATTTT; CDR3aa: CAISESLGGDTQYF
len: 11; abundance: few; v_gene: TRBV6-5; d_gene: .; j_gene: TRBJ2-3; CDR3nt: TGTGCCAGCAGTTACAAACAGGCGCAGTATTTT; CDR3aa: CASSYKQAQYF
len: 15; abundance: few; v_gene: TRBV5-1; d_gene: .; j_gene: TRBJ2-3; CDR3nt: TGCGCCAGCAGCTTTAGCCGGGATAACACAGATACGCAGTATTTT; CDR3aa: CASSFSRDNTDTQYF
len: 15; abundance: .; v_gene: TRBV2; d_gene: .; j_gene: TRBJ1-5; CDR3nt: TGTGCCAGCTCTAATTTACGGCTGAGCAATCAGCCCCAGCATTTT; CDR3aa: CASSNLRLSNQPQHF